This TCR beta chain was identified during a study of tumor and adjacent non-tumor tissue in lung cancer. In germline, CDR1 is MNHEY, CDR2 SVGAGI. This CDR3 is 14 amino acids long. Concerning this clonotype itself: One junction end does not reproduce the germline sequence, and a read error may be involved.

Three rounds of nested PCR, following a modified ARM-PCR protocol, produced the TCRbeta library. TCRdb processed the multiplex PCR reads anew with MiXCR; each CDR3 protein has one entry. This sample has 55,000 to 70,000 distinct CDR3 sequences, with about three fifths found just once. RNA was extracted from bulk tissue without any cell sorting. The sequence was obtained from a man between 45 and 60 years old with non-small cell lung cancer. Sequencing was carried out using lung tumor tissue. The chain employs TRBV6-5 and TRBJ1-5; 9 nucleotides agree with TRBD1. The DNA for the CDR3 is TGTGCCAACAGTTCGGGACAGGGCGATCAGCCCCAGCACTTT. Translation gives CANSSGQGDQPQHF.